The rows below give T cell receptor beta chains drawn from one sample of a study of T cell repertoires in cytomegalovirus infection. TCRdb processed the reads anew with MiXCR; each CDR3 protein has one entry. The sample carries more than 500,000 distinct CDR3 sequences, about 15% recorded once. Sequencing input: CD8+ T cells from PBMCs. These receptor sequences come from a human donor in good health (CMV status not recorded). Some clones in this sample may be carry-over from other donors' samples. CDR3s include the opening cysteine and the closing phenylalanine or tryptophan. Each record gives: J gene, V gene, D gene, clone size, CDR3 protein, CDR3 DNA. The D gene is left open where the match is weak. Not all rows give a size; the values are once, few, many and, for expanded clones, a class.

>TRBJ2-7|TRBV6-4|-|few
CATGGRYEQYF
TGTGCCACTGGGGGCCGCTACGAGCAGTACTTC
>TRBJ2-5|TRBV7-3|TRBD2|-
CASSPVGEGRPGAETQYF
TGTGCCAGCAGCCCAGTAGGGGAGGGGCGCCCTGGGGCGGAGACCCAGTACTTC
>TRBJ2-4|TRBV5-5|-|few
CASSLPTQNIQYF
TGTGCCAGCAGCTTACCCACCCAAAACATTCAGTACTTC
>TRBJ1-1|TRBV24-1|-|few
CATSLTAYMNTEAFF
TGTGCCACAAGCTTGACCGCTTATATGAACACTGAAGCTTTCTTT
>TRBJ1-1|TRBV10-3|TRBD1|many
CAISHSGTVNTEAFF
TGTGCCATCAGTCACTCCGGGACAGTGAACACTGAAGCTTTCTTT
>TRBJ1-4|TRBV2|-|few
CASNHNEKLFF
TGTGCCAGCAACCATAATGAAAAACTGTTTTTT
>TRBJ2-5|TRBV11-3|TRBD2|many
CASSSGTSGKETQYF
TGTGCCAGCAGCAGCGGGACTAGCGGGAAAGAGACCCAGTACTTC
>TRBJ2-2|TRBV4-1|-|many
CASSQEGLRINTGELFF
TGCGCCAGCAGCCAGGAAGGGCTACGAATTAACACCGGGGAGCTGTTTTTT
>TRBJ1-1|TRBV7-9|-|-
CASTMLTANTEAFF
TGTGCCAGTACTATGCTGACAGCGAACACTGAAGCTTTCTTT
>TRBJ1-2|TRBV12-3/TRBV12-4|-|many
CASSADPNYGYTF
TGTGCCAGCAGCGCCGATCCTAACTATGGCTACACCTTC
>TRBJ2-3|TRBV6-6|-|-
CASSYLWTTPDTQYF
TGTGCCAGCAGTTACCTTTGGACTACCCCAGATACGCAGTATTTT
>TRBJ2-2|TRBV6-1|-|-
CASSEAVSSGGRELFF
TGTGCCAGCAGTGAAGCGGTCTCGTCCGGGGGCCGGGAGCTGTTTTTT
>TRBJ1-3|TRBV12-3/TRBV12-4|-|-
CASSPLGDGNTIYF
TGTGCCAGCAGTCCCCTAGGGGACGGAAACACCATATATTTT
>TRBJ2-1|TRBV7-9|TRBD2|once
CASSLRGGGRYNEQLF
TGTGCCAGCAGCCTCCGGGGGGGGGGCCGCTACAATGAGCAGTTATTC
>TRBJ2-7|TRBV5-5|-|-
CASSLERTAAYEQYF
TGTGCCAGCAGCTTGGAAAGGACAGCCGCCTACGAGCAGTACTTC
>TRBJ2-4|TRBV4-1|TRBD1|many
CASSHLTGPAKNIQYF
TGCGCCAGCAGCCATTTGACAGGGCCAGCCAAAAACATTCAGTACTTC
>TRBJ1-6|TRBV12-3/TRBV12-4|-|many
CASSLVRASSYNSPLHF
TGTGCCAGCAGTTTAGTCAGGGCGAGCTCCTATAATTCACCCCTCCACTTT
>TRBJ2-7|TRBV28|TRBD1|many
CASRIGTGAYEQYF
TGTGCCAGCAGAATCGGGACAGGAGCCTACGAGCAGTACTTC
>TRBJ1-1|TRBV27|-|-
CASSFKMTHTEAFF
TGTGCCAGCAGTTTTAAAATGACGCACACTGAAGCTTTCTTT
>TRBJ2-7|TRBV7-8|TRBD1|many
CASSPGQGAGYEQYF
TGTGCCAGCAGTCCAGGACAGGGGGCTGGGTACGAGCAGTACTTC